The entry below gives a single T cell receptor (beta chain) sequence along with its context. Its antigen is currently unknown. This specimen comes from a study of T cell responses to AZD1222 COVID-19 vaccine. The protocol was immunoSEQ multiplex PCR, while the TCRdb copy is restricted to in-frame clones and leaves out a portion. Of about 150,000 clones in the sample, 87% are singletons; the top ten hold roughly 9.1%. Study results and caveats: White British ancestry dominated among donors, who included more females, and clonal diversity was possibly underestimated. Repertoires were obtained solely post-peak T cell response. Seropositive AZD1222 recipients at baseline numbered only six or seven. The reported proportion of spike-specific TCRs targeting unmutated variant regions was nearly half.

V lost 6 bases to trimming and J lost 6 bases, with 17 bases between them. The germline gives CDR1 MNHEY, CDR2 SVGAGI. CDR3 length equals 14 residues. V usage is TRBV6-5 and J usage is TRBJ1-1, with a weak D call TRBD1 (6 bases). The material sequenced was peripheral blood, taken 28 days after the second AZD1222 dose. The receptor was derived from an adult who received the AZD1222 COVID-19 vaccine. CDR3 nucleotide sequence: TGTGCCAGCAGAGCCATAGGGGGGGTGGCTGAAGCTTTCTTT. Translated: CASRAIGGVAEAFF.